These 32 T cell receptor beta chains were sequenced from one sample in a study of vaccination effects on CD4 cells after COVID-19. Antigens of these TCRs are unknown. Some clones are missing from TCRdb's copy, which holds only in-frame ones; the method was immunoSEQ multiplex PCR. The sample contains 25,000 to 35,000 clones, approximately 63% of which appear only once. After less than 11 days in culture, the CD4+ T cells were isolated. The input for sequencing was CD4+ T cells from PBMCs cultured without peptide, taken before COVID-19 vaccination. The source of these receptors is a human donor who received a COVID-19 vaccine.

The rearrangement uses TRBV7-8 and TRBJ2-3; D could derive from TRBD1 or TRBD2 (5 bases each). CDR3 length equals 18 residues. V was pared by 3 bases and J by 2 bases, with 21 bases between. CDR1 and CDR2 from the germline V gene are SGHVS and FQNEAQ. The CDR3 sequence is CASSLRRFGVGPTDTQYF. The CDR3 nucleotides are TGTGCCAGCAGCTTGCGTCGTTTCGGAGTGGGACCCACAGATACGCAGTATTTT.

The chain uses TRBV25-1 and TRBJ2-3; 15 nucleotides align to TRBD2. The germline gives CDR1 MGHDK, CDR2 SYGVNS. V was clipped by 6 bases and J by 5 bases; unmatched bases: 6. This CDR3 has 16 amino acids. In DNA, the CDR3 is TGTGCCAGCAGAGTGGGGACTAGCGGGAGGCTAGATACGCAGTATTTT. Encoded protein: CASRVGTSGRLDTQYF.

The chain links TRBV7-2 to TRBJ1-1; tentative D call: TRBD1 (5 bases). V gave up 6 bases and J gave up 1 base, with 15 bases separating them. The CDR3 runs to 15 residues. CDR1 and CDR2 (germline): SGHTA, FQGNSA. CDR3 nucleotides: TGTGCCAGCAGAAAGTTACAGGTGTCGAACACTGAAGCTTTCTTT. Residues: CASRKLQVSNTEAFF. The full variable domain, with the rest looked up from reference TRBV7-2 and TRBJ1-1, is GAGVSQSPSNKVTEKGKDVELRCDPISGHTALYWYRQSLGQGLEFLIYFQGNSAPDKSGLPSDRFSAERTGGSVSTLTIQRTQQEDSAVYLCASRKLQVSNTEAFFGQGTRLTVV.

This clone was counted between two and nine times. The rearrangement links TRBV15 to TRBJ1-1, with D uncertain. CDR3 length equals 15 residues. Germline V CDR1 and CDR2: LNHNV, YYDKDF (reference sequence). V lost 0 bases to trimming and J lost 0 bases, with 8 bases between them. CDR3 region: CATSRDGSVNTEAFF. The CDR3 DNA sequence: TGTGCCACCAGCAGAGATGGTTCCGTGAACACTGAAGCTTTCTTT.

This clone was recorded a few times. The CDR3 DNA sequence: TGTGCCAGCAGCTTAGATCAACTGGACTACGAGCAGTACTTC. Translation: CASSLDQLDYEQYF. V usage is TRBV11-2 and J usage is TRBJ2-7; D remains ambiguous. The CDR3 contains 14 residues. CDR1 is SGHAT and CDR2 is FQNNGV in the germline V gene. Trimming took 0 bases from V and 3 from J, leaving 9 bases between them.

V and J are TRBV7-8 and TRBJ1-5; D gene uncertain. Trimming cost V 3 bases and J 0 bases, with 9 bases left between them. Germline V gives CDR1 SGHVS, CDR2 FQNEAQ. There are 15 residues in the CDR3. CDR3 sequence reads: CASSFTRNSNQPQHF. The CDR3 region has the DNA TGTGCCAGCAGCTTCACAAGGAATAGCAATCAGCCCCAGCATTTT.

The chain carries TRBV2 and TRBJ2-1; the D is unclear. Per germline, CDR1 SNHLY and CDR2 FYNNEI. The CDR3 is 13 amino acids. Trimming pared 4 bases from V and 6 bases from J, leaving 10 bases between. CDR3 nucleotides: TGTGCCAGCAGTGGCATGACGGTCAATGAGCAGTTCTTC. Translated: CASSGMTVNEQFF.

The rearrangement links TRBV9 to TRBJ2-2; D perhaps matches TRBD1 (6 bases). Trimming stripped 0 bases from V and 5 bases from J, with 20 bases between. This CDR3 is 18 amino acids long. Germline V CDR1 and CDR2: SGDLS, YYNGEE. The chain's CDR3 is CASSVDPTGSLGTGELFF. CDR3 bases: TGTGCCAGCAGCGTAGATCCTACAGGGTCCCTAGGGACCGGGGAGCTGTTTTTT.

The chain recombines TRBV27 with TRBJ1-1, with D possibly being TRBD1 (6 bases). This CDR3 has 13 amino acids. The V end was cut by 5 bases, the J end by 8 bases, with 15 bases between. CDR1 is MNHEY and CDR2 is SMNVEV in the germline V gene (reference sequence). In DNA form, the CDR3 reads TGTGCCAGCAGTGCATCCACAGGGCTAGAAGCTTTCTTT. It translates to CASSASTGLEAFF.

The chain joins TRBV11-2 to TRBJ2-7; D gene ambiguous. The germline V gene has CDR1 SGHAT and CDR2 FQNNGV. The V and J ends lost 4 bases and 4 bases respectively, with 17 bases between them. The CDR3 sequence is 15 residues long. CDR3 sequence (DNA): TGTGCCAGCAGCTACGGACGGCGGAAGGTTTACGAGCAGTACTTC. Its translation: CASSYGRRKVYEQYF.

This clone was counted between two and nine times. The chain carries TRBV3-1 (or the pseudogene TRBV3-2) and TRBJ1-2, with D unclear. V lost 3 bases to trimming and J lost 0 bases, with 14 bases between them. CDR1 is LGHDT, CDR2 YNNKEL, per germline (reference sequence). The CDR3 is 16 amino acids. For the CDR3, the DNA is TGTGCCAGCAGCCAGGGCTTCGGACGGGCTAACTATGGCTACACCTTC. It translates to CASSQGFGRANYGYTF.

The rearrangement links TRBV6-5 to TRBJ2-5; perhaps TRBD2 as D (5 bases). Deletions cut 4 bases from V and 2 bases from J, with 14 bases between. Germline loops: CDR1 MNHEY, CDR2 SVGAGI. CDR3 length: 15 residues. The CDR3 here is CASSFTAGRQETQYF. CDR3 nucleotide sequence: TGTGCCAGCAGTTTCACTGCGGGCCGTCAAGAGACCCAGTACTTC.

There are a few counts of this clone. This sequence joins TRBV19 and TRBJ1-5; D might be TRBD1 (6 bases). V lost 6 bases and J 2 bases, leaving 14 bases between the germline ends. CDR1 and CDR2 from the germline V gene are LNHDA and SQIVND (reference sequence). The CDR3 length is 15 residues. The CDR3 DNA reads TGTGCCAGTAGCACGGACAGATGGGGCAATCAGCCCCAGCATTTT. Translation: CASSTDRWGNQPQHF.

The CDR3 is CASSQGHPYEQYF. Here the CDR3 DNA reads TGCGCCAGCAGCCAGGGACACCCCTACGAGCAGTACTTC. The V and J genes are TRBV5-1 and TRBJ2-7, with D possibly being TRBD1 (6 bases). Trimming removed 4 bases from V and 2 bases from J, with 10 bases in between. The germline gives CDR1 SGHRS, CDR2 YFSETQ. CDR3 length: 13 residues.

The chain is built from TRBV5-1 and TRBJ1-1, with D possibly matching TRBD1 (5 bases). The CDR3 loop spans 15 amino acids. The germline gives CDR1 SGHRS, CDR2 YFSETQ. V lost 1 base and J 5 bases, leaving 15 bases between the germline ends. The CDR3 DNA sequence: TGCGCCAGCAGCTTGAATGGCAGGGTAGGAACTGAAGCTTTCTTT. Translating gives CASSLNGRVGTEAFF.

The chain is built from TRBV9 and TRBJ1-3; a weak D match, TRBD1 (6 bases). This CDR3 spans 14 amino acids. Looked up from germline, CDR1 is SGDLS and CDR2 is YYNGEE. V dropped 0 bases and J dropped 4 bases, with 8 bases sitting between them. The CDR3 DNA is TGTGCCAGCAGCGTAGGGACAGTCGGAAACACCATATATTTT. Translated: CASSVGTVGNTIYF.

This clone was picked up a small number of times. The chain links TRBV2 to TRBJ1-6, with no clear D. Trimming stripped 4 bases from V and 7 bases from J, with 11 bases between. Germline V gene sequence: CDR1 SNHLY, CDR2 FYNNEI. The CDR3 runs to 14 residues. CDR3: CASSVRQTNSPLHF. The CDR3 nucleotides read TGTGCCAGCAGTGTAAGGCAGACAAATTCACCCCTCCACTTT.

This clone was seen once. The chain has TRBV7-8 and TRBJ1-2; 7 bases are shared with TRBD1. This CDR3 has 14 residues. The V segment lost 3 bases and the J segment 8 bases; nucleotides outside the gene matches: 9. Germline CDR1 and CDR2: SGHVS and FQNEAQ. The CDR3 region has the DNA TGTGCCAGCAGCTTTGGGACAGTTCTGTCCGGCTACACCTTC. The encoded protein is CASSFGTVLSGYTF.

The gene calls are TRBV3-1 (or the pseudogene TRBV3-2) and TRBJ2-7; D gene ambiguous. CDR3 length equals 11 residues. Germline V gene sequence: CDR1 LGHDT, CDR2 YNNKEL (reference sequence). V was cut by 0 bases and J by 3 bases, with 0 bases left in between. The CDR3 loop is CASSQDYEQYF. In DNA, the CDR3 is TGTGCCAGCAGCCAAGACTACGAGCAGTACTTC.

The chain links TRBV6-1 to TRBJ1-6, with 7 bases aligning to TRBD1. Per germline, CDR1 MNHNS and CDR2 SASEGT. Germline trimming cut 0 bases from V and 10 bases from J; bases unmatched to any gene: 6. The CDR3 runs to 15 residues. DNA for the CDR3: TGTGCCAGCAGTGAAGCGGGAGGGGGCATCTCACCCCTCCACTTT. As protein: CASSEAGGGISPLHF.

V is TRBV10-3 and J is TRBJ1-2, with 7 bases aligning to TRBD1. CDR1 and CDR2 (germline): ENHRY, SYGVKD. With V trimmed by 5 bases and J by 5 bases, 5 bases remained unmatched. The CDR3 spans 13 residues. The CDR3 region has the DNA TGTGCCATCAGTAAGCAGGGGGTATATGGCTACACCTTC. Translated: CAISKQGVYGYTF.

The genes are TRBV28 and TRBJ2-3; 11 positions match TRBD2. The V and J ends lost 4 bases and 8 bases, in that order; junction bases with no gene match: 11. Germline assignment: CDR1 MDHEN and CDR2 SYDVKM. This CDR3 comprises 16 residues. The CDR3 DNA sequence: TGTGCCAGCAGTTCACCGACTAGCGGGGAGTCGGGTACGCAGTATTTT. This codes for CASSSPTSGESGTQYF.

The J gene is TRBJ2-1, the V gene TRBV6-4; D gene ambiguous. Germline V gene sequence: CDR1 MRHNA, CDR2 SNTAGT. The length of the CDR3 is 14 residues. Deletions cut 1 base from V and 0 bases from J, with 4 bases between. CDR3 sequence: CASSDWSSYNEQFF. CDR3 DNA sequence: TGTGCCAGCAGTGACTGGAGCTCCTACAATGAGCAGTTCTTC.

This rearrangement joins TRBV6-1 to TRBJ2-1, with 11 bases aligning to TRBD2. Unmatched junction bases numbered 0, after V lost 2 bases and J lost 3 bases. CDR3 size: 15 residues. Germline V gene lookup returns CDR1 MNHNS and CDR2 SASEGT. CDR3 amino acids: CASSETSGSYNEQFF. CDR3 in DNA: TGTGCCAGCAGTGAAACTAGCGGGAGCTACAATGAGCAGTTCTTC.

The chain couples TRBV3-1 (or the pseudogene TRBV3-2) to TRBJ2-2; no clear D. CDR1 and CDR2 (germline): LGHDT, YNNKEL (reference sequence). The CDR3 is 16 amino acids. Trimming shortened V by 2 bases and J by 2 bases, and 12 bases separated the two germline ends. CDR3 amino acids: CASSQRPRSNTGELFF. Here the CDR3 DNA reads TGTGCCAGCAGCCAACGACCGAGGTCAAACACCGGGGAGCTGTTTTTT.

This clone appeared a few times. The chain has TRBV11-2 and TRBJ2-4; D may be TRBD1 (5 bases). V dropped 5 bases and J dropped 0 bases, with 17 bases sitting between them. This CDR3 spans 17 amino acids. Germline V lookup: CDR1 SGHAT, CDR2 FQNNGV. CDR3 region: CASSPRQGSVAKNIQYF. The CDR3 DNA reads TGTGCCAGCAGCCCCCGGCAGGGAAGTGTAGCCAAAAACATTCAGTACTTC.

The gene calls are TRBV18 and TRBJ2-5; 10 bases match TRBD1. The CDR3 has 15 amino acids. The germline V gene has CDR1 KGHSH and CDR2 LQKENI. V lost 6 bases and J lost 5; bases outside the gene matches: 9. This CDR3 is CASSRGQGFAETQYF. DNA for the CDR3: TGTGCCAGCTCCCGGGGACAGGGGTTCGCGGAGACCCAGTACTTC.

Only one count was recorded for this clone. This rearrangement joins TRBV20-1 to TRBJ2-3, with 10 nucleotides matching TRBD2. Germline CDR1 is DFQATT and CDR2 is SNEGSKA (reference sequence). This CDR3 is built from 16 residues. Trimming at V came to 6 bases and at J to 1 base, leaving 10 bases not matched to a gene. The CDR3 reads CSASDKSGRGTDTQYF. CDR3 nucleotide sequence: TGCAGTGCAAGTGATAAAAGCGGGAGGGGCACAGATACGCAGTATTTT.

The chain joins TRBV6-4 to TRBJ2-3; 7 bases align to TRBD2. With 0 bases clipped from V and 1 base from J, the junction kept 1 base outside the gene matches. This CDR3 contains 15 residues. Germline assignment: CDR1 MRHNA and CDR2 SNTAGT. In DNA form, the CDR3 reads TGTGCCAGCAGTGACTCGAGCGGGGGCACAGATACGCAGTATTTT. Translation gives CASSDSSGGTDTQYF.

The chain joins TRBV6-2 or TRBV6-3 to TRBJ2-7; D might be TRBD1 (5 bases). The CDR3 has 12 amino acids. The V gene lost 3 bases and the J gene lost 6 bases, with 9 bases spanning the gap. Germline V gives CDR1 MNHEY, CDR2 SVGEGT. The CDR3 loop reads CASSYQGREQYF. The CDR3 DNA follows: TGTGCCAGCAGTTATCAGGGTCGCGAGCAGTACTTC.

The chain combines TRBV29-1 with TRBJ2-1; D perhaps matches TRBD2 (5 bases). CDR3 length: 14 residues. CDR1 is SQVTM, CDR2 ANQGSEA, per germline. V was trimmed by 7 bases and J by 0 bases, leaving 13 bases between them. In DNA form, the CDR3 reads TGCAGCGCACTACTAGGATTCTCCTACAATGAGCAGTTCTTC. It codes for CSALLGFSYNEQFF.

In this sample, this clone turned up a few times. This chain links TRBV5-1 with TRBJ1-1; possibly TRBD1 for D (5 bases). Trimming shortened V by 1 base and J by 8 bases, and 15 bases separated the two germline ends. The CDR3 spans 14 residues. Germline CDR1 reads SGHRS; CDR2 reads YFSETQ. DNA for the CDR3: TGCGCCAGCAGCTTGACTGCAGACAGTACCGAAGCTTTCTTT. Protein sequence: CASSLTADSTEAFF.